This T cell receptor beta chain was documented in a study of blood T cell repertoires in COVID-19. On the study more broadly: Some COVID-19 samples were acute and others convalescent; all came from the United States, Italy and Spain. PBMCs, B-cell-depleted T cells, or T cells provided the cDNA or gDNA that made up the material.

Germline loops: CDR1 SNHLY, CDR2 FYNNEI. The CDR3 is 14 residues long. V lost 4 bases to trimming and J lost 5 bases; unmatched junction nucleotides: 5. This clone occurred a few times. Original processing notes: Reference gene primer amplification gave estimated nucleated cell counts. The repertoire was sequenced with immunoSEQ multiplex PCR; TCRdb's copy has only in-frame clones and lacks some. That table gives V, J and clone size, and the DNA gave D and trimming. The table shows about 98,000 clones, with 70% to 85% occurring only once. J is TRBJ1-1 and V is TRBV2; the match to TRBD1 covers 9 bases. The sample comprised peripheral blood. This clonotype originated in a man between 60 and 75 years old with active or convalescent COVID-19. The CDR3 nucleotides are TGTGCCAGCAGTGTGGACAGGGGTCGGACTGAAGCTTTCTTT. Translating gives CASSVDRGRTEAFF. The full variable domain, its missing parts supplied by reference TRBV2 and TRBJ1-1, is EPEVTQTPSHQVTQMGQEVILRCVPISNHLYFYWYRQILGQKVEFLVSFYNNEISEKSEIFDDQFSVERPDGSNFTLKIRSTKLEDSAMYFCASSVDRGRTEAFFGQGTRLTVV.